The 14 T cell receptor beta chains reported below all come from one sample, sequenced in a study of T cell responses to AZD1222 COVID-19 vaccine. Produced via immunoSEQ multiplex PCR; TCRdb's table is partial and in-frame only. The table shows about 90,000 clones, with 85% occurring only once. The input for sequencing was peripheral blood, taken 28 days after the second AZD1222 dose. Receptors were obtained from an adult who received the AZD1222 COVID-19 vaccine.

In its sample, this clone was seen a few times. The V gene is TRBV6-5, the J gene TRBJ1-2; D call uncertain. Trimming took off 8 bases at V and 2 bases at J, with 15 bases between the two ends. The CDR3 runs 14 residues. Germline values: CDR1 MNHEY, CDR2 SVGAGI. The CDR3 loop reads CASRAQPPNYGYTF. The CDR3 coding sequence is TGTGCCAGCCGGGCCCAGCCCCCCAACTATGGCTACACCTTC.

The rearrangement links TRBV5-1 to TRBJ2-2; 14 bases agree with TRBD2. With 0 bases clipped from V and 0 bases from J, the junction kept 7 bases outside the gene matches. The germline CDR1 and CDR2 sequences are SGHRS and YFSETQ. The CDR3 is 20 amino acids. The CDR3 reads CASSLVPGLAGAANTGELFF. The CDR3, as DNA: TGCGCCAGCAGCTTGGTCCCGGGACTAGCGGGGGCCGCGAACACCGGGGAGCTGTTTTTT.

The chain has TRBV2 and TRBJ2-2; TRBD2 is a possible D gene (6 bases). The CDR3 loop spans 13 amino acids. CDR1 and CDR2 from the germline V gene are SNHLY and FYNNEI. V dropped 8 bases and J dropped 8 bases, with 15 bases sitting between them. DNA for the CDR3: TGTGCCAGCTCTTACACGGAGGGTGGGGAGCTGTTTTTT. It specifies CASSYTEGGELFF.

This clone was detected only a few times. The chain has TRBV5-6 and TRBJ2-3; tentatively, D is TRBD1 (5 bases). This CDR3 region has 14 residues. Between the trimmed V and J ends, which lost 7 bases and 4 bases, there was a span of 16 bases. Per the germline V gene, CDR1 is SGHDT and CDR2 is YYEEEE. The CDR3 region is CASGEGATPDTQYF. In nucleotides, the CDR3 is TGTGCCAGCGGCGAAGGGGCAACTCCAGATACGCAGTATTTT.

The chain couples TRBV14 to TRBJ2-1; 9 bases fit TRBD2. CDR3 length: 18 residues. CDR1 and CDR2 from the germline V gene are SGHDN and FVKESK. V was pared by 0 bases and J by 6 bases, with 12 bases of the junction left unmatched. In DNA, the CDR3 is TGTGCCAGCAGCCAAGATATACCAGCGGGAGGCCTGATCAATGAGCAGTTCTTC. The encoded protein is CASSQDIPAGGLINEQFF.

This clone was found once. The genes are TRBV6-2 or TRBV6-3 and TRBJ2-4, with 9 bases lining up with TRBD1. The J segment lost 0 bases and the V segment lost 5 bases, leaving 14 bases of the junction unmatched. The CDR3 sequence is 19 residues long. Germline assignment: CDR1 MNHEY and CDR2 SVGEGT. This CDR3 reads CASSTGGIGTFQAKNIQYF. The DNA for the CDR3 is TGTGCCAGCAGTACAGGGGGCATAGGGACATTCCAAGCCAAAAACATTCAGTACTTC.

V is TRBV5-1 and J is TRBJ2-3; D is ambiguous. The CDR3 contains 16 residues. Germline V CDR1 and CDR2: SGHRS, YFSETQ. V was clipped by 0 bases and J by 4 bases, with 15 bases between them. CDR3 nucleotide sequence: TGCGCCAGCAGCTTGGCCGGTGGTGGCCCCCCAGATACGCAGTATTTT. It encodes CASSLAGGGPPDTQYF.

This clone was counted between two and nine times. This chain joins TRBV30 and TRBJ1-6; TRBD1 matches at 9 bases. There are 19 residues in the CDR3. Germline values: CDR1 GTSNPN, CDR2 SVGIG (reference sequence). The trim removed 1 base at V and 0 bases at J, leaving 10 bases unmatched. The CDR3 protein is CAWSDLGQGMSSYNSPLHF. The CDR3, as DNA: TGTGCCTGGAGTGACCTTGGACAGGGGATGAGCTCCTATAATTCACCCCTCCACTTT.

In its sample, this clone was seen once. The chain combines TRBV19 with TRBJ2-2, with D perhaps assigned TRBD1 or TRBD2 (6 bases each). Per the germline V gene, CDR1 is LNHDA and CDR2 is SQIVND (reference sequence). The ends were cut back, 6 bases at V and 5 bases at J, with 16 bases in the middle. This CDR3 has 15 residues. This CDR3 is CASSIGGSGTGELFF. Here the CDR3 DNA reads TGTGCCAGTAGCATCGGGGGCTCGGGGACCGGGGAGCTGTTTTTT.

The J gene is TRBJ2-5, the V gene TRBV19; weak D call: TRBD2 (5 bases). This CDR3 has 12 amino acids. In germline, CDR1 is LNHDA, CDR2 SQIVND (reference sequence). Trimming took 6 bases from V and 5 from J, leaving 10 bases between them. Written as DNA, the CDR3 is TGTGCCAGTAGCCCTAGCAGGGAGACCCAGTACTTC. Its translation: CASSPSRETQYF.

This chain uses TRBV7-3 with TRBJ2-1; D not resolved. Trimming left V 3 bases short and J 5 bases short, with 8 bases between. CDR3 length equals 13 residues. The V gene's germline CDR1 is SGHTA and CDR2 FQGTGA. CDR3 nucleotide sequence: TGTGCCAGCAGCTTTCAGAGCGACAATGAGCAGTTCTTC. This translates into CASSFQSDNEQFF.

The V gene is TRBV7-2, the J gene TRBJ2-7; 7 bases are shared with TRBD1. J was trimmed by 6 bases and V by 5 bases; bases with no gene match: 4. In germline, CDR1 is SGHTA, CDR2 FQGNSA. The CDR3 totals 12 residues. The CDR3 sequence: CASSPQGREQYF. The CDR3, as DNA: TGTGCCAGCAGCCCACAGGGGCGCGAGCAGTACTTC.

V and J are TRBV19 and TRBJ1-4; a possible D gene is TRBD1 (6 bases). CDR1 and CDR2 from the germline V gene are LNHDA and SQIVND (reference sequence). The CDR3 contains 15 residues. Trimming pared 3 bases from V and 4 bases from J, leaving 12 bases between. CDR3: CASSIGGSRNEKLFF. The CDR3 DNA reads TGTGCCAGTAGTATCGGGGGCAGTCGTAATGAAAAACTGTTTTTT.

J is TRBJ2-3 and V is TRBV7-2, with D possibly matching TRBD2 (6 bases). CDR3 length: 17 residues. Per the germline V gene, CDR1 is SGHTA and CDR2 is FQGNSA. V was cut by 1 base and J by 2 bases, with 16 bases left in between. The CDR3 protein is CASSLVPAGSLTDTQYF. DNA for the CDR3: TGTGCCAGCAGCTTAGTACCAGCGGGTTCCCTCACAGATACGCAGTATTTT. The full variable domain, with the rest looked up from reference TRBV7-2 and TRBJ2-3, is GAGVSQSPSNKVTEKGKDVELRCDPISGHTALYWYRQSLGQGLEFLIYFQGNSAPDKSGLPSDRFSAERTGGSVSTLTIQRTQQEDSAVYLCASSLVPAGSLTDTQYFGPGTRLTVL.